Listed below are T cell receptor beta chains from one sample, sequenced in a study of blood T cell repertoires in COVID-19. Profiled with immunoSEQ multiplex PCR; TCRdb holds only in-frame clones, not every one. Here the sample spans approximately 100,000 clones, more than 70% being singletons. The sequenced sample was peripheral blood. Source of these receptors: a woman in her fifties or sixties with acute or convalescent COVID-19. The CDR3 runs from the conserved cysteine through the conserved F or W. D genes are given only for firm matches. Size is omitted from some rows. Given values are once, few, many or a class for expanded clones.

d_gene	abundance	v_gene	j_gene	CDR3nt	CDR3aa
-	-	TRBV29-1	TRBJ1-3	TGCAGCGTTGCAGGGGTCGGCTCTGGAAACACCATATATTTT	CSVAGVGSGNTIYF
-	-	TRBV5-1	TRBJ1-2	TGCGCCAGCAGCTTGGCCCTAGGGAGAGACTATGGCTACACCTTC	CASSLALGRDYGYTF
-	-	TRBV2	TRBJ2-5	TGTGCCAGCAGTGAGGGGGGGCCCCTGGAGACCCAGTACTTC	CASSEGGPLETQYF
-	-	TRBV10-3	TRBJ1-1	TGTGCCATCAGTGAGAGGGGTTCAGGGATGAACACTGAAGCTTTCTTT	CAISERGSGMNTEAFF
-	-	TRBV12-3/TRBV12-4	TRBJ2-7	TGTGCCAGCAGTTTTAGTTTTGACGAGCAGTACTTC	CASSFSFDEQYF
TRBD1	-	TRBV28	TRBJ1-2	TGTGCCAGCAGGCCCGGGACAGGGGGTCGGCGGGGGGATGGCTACACCTTC	CASRPGTGGRRGDGYTF
-	once	TRBV3-1/TRBV3-2	TRBJ2-1	TGTGCCAGCAGCCAAGATAGCGAGCAGTTCTTC	CASSQDSEQFF
TRBD1	-	TRBV6-4	TRBJ1-2	TGTGCCAGCCGGCCGGGACAGGGGTCCTATGGCTACACCTTC	CASRPGQGSYGYTF
-	-	TRBV6-5	TRBJ1-3	TGTGCCAGCAGTTACTCGACGGGAAGCTCTGGAAACACCATATATTTT	CASSYSTGSSGNTIYF
-	-	TRBV5-1	TRBJ1-2	TGCGCCAGCAGGATGGGCGTGGGGGCGGACTATGGCTACACCTTC	CASRMGVGADYGYTF
-	-	TRBV15	TRBJ2-1	TGTGCCACCAGCAGGCCCACTCACTACAATGAGCAGTTCTTC	CATSRPTHYNEQFF
-	-	TRBV27	TRBJ1-1	TGTGCCAGCAGTCCCATCGGCGGGAGTTATATTGAAGCTTTCTTT	CASSPIGGSYIEAFF
-	-	TRBV3-1/TRBV3-2	TRBJ1-4	TGTGCCAGCAGCCAAGTTGGCCGGGGGAGAGAACTGTTTTTT	CASSQVGRGRELFF
-	-	TRBV2	TRBJ1-4	TGTGCCAGTGGAGAGAGGCCAAGGTTCGGCGAAAAACTGTTTTTT	CASGERPRFGEKLFF
-	-	TRBV2	TRBJ2-7	TGTGCCAGCAGTGATTGGCTCGAGCAGTACTTC	CASSDWLEQYF
TRBD2	-	TRBV3-1/TRBV3-2	TRBJ2-5	TGTGCCACCCGGACTAGCGGGAGCGGAGAGACCCAGTACTTC	CATRTSGSGETQYF
-	few	TRBV29-1	TRBJ1-1	TGCAGCGTTGATGCCCAGGGCTTGGGAACTGAAGCTTTCTTT	CSVDAQGLGTEAFF
TRBD2	-	TRBV6-6	TRBJ2-2	TGTGCCAGCAGTTATAGCGGGAATACCGGGGAGCTGTTTTTT	CASSYSGNTGELFF
-	-	TRBV29-1	TRBJ1-1	TGCAGCGTTGAGTCCTCAGGGTGGACTGAAGCTTTCTTT	CSVESSGWTEAFF
TRBD1	-	TRBV19	TRBJ1-5	TGTGCCAGTAGTATTTCGGGACAGGGCAATCAGCCCCAGCATTTT	CASSISGQGNQPQHF
TRBD1	-	TRBV15	TRBJ1-1	TGTGCCACCAGCAGATCGGGACAGGGGGACACTGAAGCTTTCTTT	CATSRSGQGDTEAFF
-	-	TRBV7-9	TRBJ2-1	TGTGCCAGCAGCTTAGGGTACAGTAATGAGCAGTTCTTC	CASSLGYSNEQFF
-	-	TRBV3-1/TRBV3-2	TRBJ1-6	TGTGCCAGCAGCCAAGCCCACAGAGCAAATTCACCCCTCCACTTT	CASSQAHRANSPLHF
-	-	TRBV30	TRBJ1-6	TGTGCCTGGAGTGGGCAGGGAAATTCACCCCTCCACTTT	CAWSGQGNSPLHF
TRBD1	-	TRBV5-5	TRBJ1-1	TGTGCCAGCAGCTTCCGGGACAGCTACACTGAAGCTTTCTTT	CASSFRDSYTEAFF
TRBD1	-	TRBV27	TRBJ1-1	TGTGCCAGCAGTACCTGGACAGGGGGGAACACTGAAGCTTTCTTT	CASSTWTGGNTEAFF
-	-	TRBV6-6	TRBJ1-5	TGTGCCAGCAGAGAGGGATTTGATAGCAATCAGCCCCAGCATTTT	CASREGFDSNQPQHF
-	-	TRBV19	TRBJ2-1	TGTGCCAGTGGTCGGACTCTTTTTAGCTCCTACAATGAGCAGTTCTTC	CASGRTLFSSYNEQFF
-	-	TRBV19	TRBJ2-1	TGTGCCAGTAGTATTATGTCGGGAGCTCGGGAGCAGTTCTTC	CASSIMSGAREQFF
TRBD1	once	TRBV4-1	TRBJ2-5	TGCGCCAGCAGCCAAGATAGCAGGGGGCTTGAGACCCAGTACTTC	CASSQDSRGLETQYF
TRBD1	-	TRBV29-1	TRBJ1-4	TGCAGCGTTGAGGACACAGGGGGGAGTGAAAAACTGTTTTTT	CSVEDTGGSEKLFF
TRBD2	-	TRBV15	TRBJ2-7	TGTGCCACCAGCAGAGAAAGCGGGAGCTCCTACGAGCAGTACTTC	CATSRESGSSYEQYF